This TCR beta chain was recorded in a study of molecular identifiers for immune sequencing clone quantification. Findings of the study overall: Jurkat TCR RNA from one cell was spiked into roughly 1 million naive cells, and it was reportedly detectable there.

The CDR3 contains 14 residues. With V trimmed by 1 base and J by 5 bases, 8 bases remained unmatched. Germline V lookup: CDR1 GTSNPN, CDR2 SVGIG (reference sequence). Naive CD8 T cells, phenotype CD8+CD4-CCR7+CD45RA+, were sorted. Previously described methods with listed TCR primers produced the bulk TCR libraries. TCRdb re-called the PCR reads through MiXCR, storing one row per CDR3 protein. Among fewer than 350,000 distinct CDR3 sequences listed, about a fifth were seen once. As for this clonotype: Its antigen is unidentified.

The chain uses TRBV30 and TRBJ2-7, with TRBD2 matching over 7 bases. Sequences were obtained from naive CD8+ T cells from blood, with Jurkat cell RNA spiked in. Subset: FACS-sorted CD8+CD4-CCR7+CD45RA+ naive T cells. This TCR was recovered from a human donor in good health. Some libraries in this study had Jurkat cell RNA spiked in. The CDR3 spells CAWSGSGGANEQYF. CDR3 sequence (DNA): TGTGCCTGGAGTGGGTCGGGGGGTGCGAACGAGCAGTACTTC.